This T cell receptor beta chain was identified in a study of control samples from healthy donors and cancer patients. The protocol was immunoSEQ multiplex PCR, while the TCRdb copy is restricted to in-frame clones and leaves out a portion. The profile shows 100,000 to 110,000 clones, roughly 87% of them singletons. This clone was found a few times. Germline V lookup: CDR1 SNHLY, CDR2 FYNNEI. The germline V and J ends were trimmed by 4 bases and 2 bases, with 6 bases remaining between them. The CDR3 length is 13 residues. This receptor was taken from a woman aged 45 to 65 in good health. The specimen sequenced was blood. The chain uses TRBV2 and TRBJ1-5; D unclear. CDR3 sequence reads: CASSAKGNQPQHF. The CDR3, as DNA: TGTGCCAGCAGTGCGAAGGGCAATCAGCCCCAGCATTTT. The whole variable domain, filled in from reference TRBV2 and TRBJ1-5, reads EPEVTQTPSHQVTQMGQEVILRCVPISNHLYFYWYRQILGQKVEFLVSFYNNEISEKSEIFDDQFSVERPDGSNFTLKIRSTKLEDSAMYFCASSAKGNQPQHFGDGTRLSIL.